What follows is one T cell receptor (beta chain) and its context. Its antigen is undetermined. These data come from a study of blood T cells in healthy people across ages. Study-wide results and limits: Among long-lived donors, naive CD4+ cells were more numerous and diversity higher than in aged donors. Diversity figures based on one million T cells were deemed too low.

Then a second PCR, running about 6 to 11 cycles, was carried out with a sample-barcoded 5' primer and a J-beta primer mix. All samples yielded 2.5 million or more CDR3-containing paired-end reads. TCRdb ran MiXCR on the 5' RACE reads and lists one entry per CDR3 protein. The sample lists some 1.6 million distinct CDR3 sequences, around 35% seen once, with over 9% in the top ten. The germline V and J ends were trimmed by 3 bases and 4 bases, with 23 bases remaining between them. Germline assignment: CDR1 SGHAT and CDR2 FQNNGV. This CDR3 spans 18 amino acids. Donor samples were obtained from healthy Caucasian individuals from Russia, aged roughly 6 to 95.

What was sequenced was blood. The gene calls are TRBV11-2 and TRBJ2-3; D may be TRBD2 (5 bases). This TCR came from a woman aged 25 to 39 in good health. CDR3 nucleotide sequence: TGTGCCAGCAGCTTCCCTCGGGATAGCGCCACTAGGGCAGATACGCAGTATTTT. Translated: CASSFPRDSATRADTQYF.